This T cell receptor beta chain was profiled in a study of a mutant IDH1 vaccine in newly diagnosed glioma. As to this clone: Its antigen is unidentified.

TCRdb's copy holds only in-frame clones and misses some; the assay was immunoSEQ multiplex PCR. In the table there are tens of thousands of clones, around 76% of which are singletons. The germline V gene encodes CDR1 SGHRS and CDR2 YFSETQ. CDR3 length: 14 residues. Trimming removed 8 bases at V and 4 bases at J, with 18 bases between. The time point: week 23, last vaccination. Vaccination used 300 ug of mutant IDH1 20-mer peptide per dose, with topical imiquimod. The TCR was taken from a woman aged 40-49 years with glioma. Some clones in this sample may be carry-over from other donors' samples. Sequenced material: PBMCs, taken from a glioma patient whose treatment included an IDH1 peptide vaccine. J is TRBJ2-5 and V is TRBV5-1; D perhaps matches TRBD2 (5 bases). The CDR3 region is CASWESGPGETQYF. CDR3 coding DNA: TGCGCCAGTTGGGAGTCCGGTCCGGGAGAGACCCAGTACTTC.